This T cell receptor (beta chain) was captured in a study of shared clonotypes between healthy human individuals. Study findings and constraints: It was anticipated that sequencing depth would influence how many clonotypes donors shared.

This clone has a single count. The antigen remains undetermined. This CDR3 is also generated by other DNA sequences in the sample. V was pared by 0 bases and J by 0 bases, with 4 bases between. The CDR3 length is 14 residues. Germline V gene data show CDR1 as SGHDT and CDR2 as YYEEEE. Only CD45RO-negative cells positively selected for CCR7 counted as naive CD8 cells, so terminally differentiated effector memory CD45RA+ cells were excluded. Nashville, Tennessee was home to all donors, each a Caucasian adult. An even split of each subset's genomic DNA across several immunoSEQ plates was performed. The repertoire was sequenced with immunoSEQ multiplex PCR; TCRdb's copy has only in-frame clones and lacks some. Of hundreds of thousands of clones listed, nearly 97% are singletons.

This clonotype originated in a woman younger than 45 in good health. V is TRBV5-6 and J is TRBJ1-3; D unclear. Sequenced material: naive CD8+ T cells sorted from blood. CDR3 loop: CASSLGGSGNTIYF. CDR3 DNA: TGTGCCAGCAGCTTGGGTGGCTCTGGAAACACCATATATTTT.